These 9 T cell receptor beta chains were sequenced from one sample in a study of long-term antiretroviral therapy in people with HIV. Survey-level resolution applied to immunoSEQ assay v3.0. Using immunoSEQ multiplex PCR, the repertoire was profiled, and TCRdb retains in-frame clones only, with some absent. Of under 45,000 clones in the sample, approximately 94% are singletons; the top ten hold around 2%. The sample consisted of unsorted PBMCs, taken around 9.2 years after starting antiretroviral therapy. These TCRs come from a man aged 25 to 45 with HIV.

The chain links TRBV4-1 to TRBJ2-3, with 11 bases matching TRBD1. V lost 4 bases, J lost 4 bases, and 10 bases stayed unmatched. CDR1 and CDR2 from the germline V gene are MGHRA and YSYEKL. The CDR3 extends over 17 amino acids. The CDR3 DNA sequence: TGCGCCAGCAGCCCCGATGGGACAGGGGGGGCTTCAGATACGCAGTATTTT. Translated, it gives CASSPDGTGGASDTQYF.

The V gene is TRBV28, the J gene TRBJ2-3; 8 nucleotides line up with TRBD1. The germline V gene has CDR1 MDHEN and CDR2 SYDVKM. The CDR3 spans 17 residues. The V gene end was trimmed by 2 bases and the J gene end by 7 bases; junction bases not matched to a gene: 14. The CDR3 loop reads CASSLGRTGWRWNTQYF. DNA for the CDR3: TGTGCCAGCAGTTTAGGGCGGACAGGGTGGCGATGGAATACGCAGTATTTT.

V usage is TRBV5-4 and J usage is TRBJ1-6, with a possible D match to TRBD1 (6 bases). V was pared by 4 bases and J by 8 bases, with 22 bases between. The germline V gene encodes CDR1 SGHNT and CDR2 YYREEE (reference sequence). There are 17 residues in the CDR3. CDR3 loop: CASSHAPRGRKDSPLHF. The CDR3 DNA follows: TGTGCCAGCAGCCACGCCCCCAGGGGACGGAAGGATTCACCCCTCCACTTT. Based on the CDR3 plus reference TRBV5-4 and TRBJ1-6, the full variable domain is ETGVTQSPTHLIKTRGQQVTLRCSSQSGHNTVSWYQQALGQGPQFIFQYYREEENGRGNFPPRFSGLQFPNYSSELNVNALELDDSALYLCASSHAPRGRKDSPLHFGNGTRLTVT.

DNA for the CDR3: TGTGCCAGCAGTTACTCGATGGGTCAGGCCAAAAACATTCAGTACTTC. Amino acid sequence: CASSYSMGQAKNIQYF. The chain couples TRBV6-5 to TRBJ2-4; D remains unclear. Germline-derived CDR1 and CDR2 are MNHEY and SVGAGI. The CDR3 consists of 16 residues. V gave up 0 bases and J gave up 1 base, with 10 bases separating them.

The CDR3 DNA reads as TGTGCCAGCAGCCTCGGGGGGAGGGAGACCCAGTACTTC. This translates into CASSLGGRETQYF. V usage is TRBV7-3 and J usage is TRBJ2-5; 7 nucleotides match TRBD2. The V segment lost 5 bases and the J segment 5 bases; nucleotides outside the gene matches: 5. The CDR3 contains 13 residues. Germline V gene sequence: CDR1 SGHTA, CDR2 FQGTGA.

The chain uses TRBV4-1 and TRBJ2-1, with TRBD2 matching over 9 bases. CDR3 size: 19 residues. The germline V gene has CDR1 MGHRA and CDR2 YSYEKL. Germline trimming cut 3 bases from V and 7 bases from J; bases unmatched to any gene: 19. The CDR3 is CASSHPASGGPHVWNEQFF. The CDR3 region has the DNA TGCGCCAGCAGCCACCCGGCCAGCGGGGGGCCACACGTGTGGAATGAGCAGTTCTTC.

CDR3 coding DNA: TGTGCCAGCTGTGGCGGGGGGAATTATCAGCCCCAGCATTTT. This encodes CASCGGGNYQPQHF. This chain joins TRBV28 and TRBJ1-5; TRBD1 is a possible D gene (5 bases). The CDR3 length is 14 residues. Germline assignment: CDR1 MDHEN and CDR2 SYDVKM. Trimming left V 8 bases short and J 5 bases short, with 16 bases between.

The chain is built from TRBV5-1 and TRBJ2-7, with 11 nucleotides matching TRBD1. Germline CDR1 SGHRS, CDR2 YFSETQ. This CDR3 comprises 15 residues. The CDR3 region has the DNA TGCGCCAGCAGTTTGGGACAGGGGGGATCCTACGAGCAGTACGTC. Amino acids: CASSLGQGGSYEQYV.

The chain employs TRBV6-5 and TRBJ1-1; tentatively, D is TRBD1 (6 bases). There are 14 residues in the CDR3. Per the germline V gene, CDR1 is MNHEY and CDR2 is SVGAGI. V was clipped by 0 bases and J by 8 bases, with 13 bases between them. CDR3 nucleotide sequence: TGTGCCAGCAGTTACTCGTACAGGGAATTGGAAGCTTTCTTT. This codes for CASSYSYRELEAFF.